A single TCR beta chain is shown here with its context. The target antigen is unknown. Clones were read by immunoSEQ multiplex PCR, and TCRdb kept only the in-frame ones, dropping some. The repertoire holds about 36,000 clones, around three quarters seen once, with 3.1% in the top ten. Tumor tissue was taken before any definitive surgery or chemotherapy was given. Trimming took 1 base from V and 6 from J, leaving 19 bases between them. This CDR3 contains 17 residues. Per the germline V gene, CDR1 is SGHNT and CDR2 is YENEEA. This sample was included in a study of high-grade serous ovarian cancer treatment subgroups. Study-level results: Only CDR3 was analyzed; CDR1 and CDR2 were not.

The V and J genes are TRBV11-3 and TRBJ2-1; weak D call: TRBD2 (7 bases). The clonotype comes from a human donor with high-grade serous ovarian cancer. Sequencing was carried out using tumor tissue. CDR3 region: CASSLGGLGGFANEQFF. The CDR3 region has the DNA TGTGCCAGCAGCTTAGGTGGACTAGGGGGATTCGCCAATGAGCAGTTCTTC.